This TCR beta chain was captured by sequencing in a study of cytomegalovirus exposure and HLA in healthy donors. Study-level background: The Caucasian-associated ancestry cluster held around four fifths of 398 genotyped donors.

The CDR3 loop spans 14 amino acids. Germline-derived CDR1 and CDR2 are SEHNR and FQNEAQ (reference sequence). Trimming took 6 bases from V and 1 from J; bases not matched to a gene: 3. Researchers ran the PCR with 60 Vbeta and 13 Jbeta primers. Profiled with immunoSEQ multiplex PCR; TCRdb holds only in-frame clones, not every one. The sample has 220,000 or so clones; roughly 70% are singletons. The J gene is TRBJ2-1, the V gene TRBV7-9; 7 bases map to TRBD2. The sequenced sample was PBMCs. The sequence came from a woman aged 25 to 39 in good health and CMV-seronegative. CDR3 nucleotide sequence: TGTGCCAGCAGTGGACTAGGGTCCTACAATGAGCAGTTCTTC. As protein: CASSGLGSYNEQFF.